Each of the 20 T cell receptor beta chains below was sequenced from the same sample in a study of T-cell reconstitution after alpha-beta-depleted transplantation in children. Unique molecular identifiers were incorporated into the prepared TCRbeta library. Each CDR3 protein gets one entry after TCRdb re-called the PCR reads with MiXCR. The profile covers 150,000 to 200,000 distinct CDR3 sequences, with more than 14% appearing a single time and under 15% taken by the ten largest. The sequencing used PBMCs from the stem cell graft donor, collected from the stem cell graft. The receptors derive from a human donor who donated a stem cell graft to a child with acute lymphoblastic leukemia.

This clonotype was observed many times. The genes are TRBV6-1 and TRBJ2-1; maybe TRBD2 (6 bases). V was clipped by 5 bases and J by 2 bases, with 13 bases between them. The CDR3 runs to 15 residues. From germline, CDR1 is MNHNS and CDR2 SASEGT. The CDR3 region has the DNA TGTGCCAGCAGTACGACTAGGCCGACCTACAATGAGCAGTTCTTC. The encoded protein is CASSTTRPTYNEQFF.

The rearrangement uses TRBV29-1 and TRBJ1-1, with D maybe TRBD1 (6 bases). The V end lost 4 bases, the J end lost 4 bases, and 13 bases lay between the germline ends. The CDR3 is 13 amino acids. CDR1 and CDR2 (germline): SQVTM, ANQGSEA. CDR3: CSVGDTHATEAFF. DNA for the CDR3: TGCAGCGTTGGGGACACACACGCCACTGAAGCTTTCTTT.

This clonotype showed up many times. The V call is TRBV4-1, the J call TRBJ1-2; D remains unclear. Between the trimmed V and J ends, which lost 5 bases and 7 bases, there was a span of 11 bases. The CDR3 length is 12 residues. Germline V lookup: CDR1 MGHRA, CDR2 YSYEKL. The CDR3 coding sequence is TGCGCCAGCAGCTTCCCCCTAGGTGGCTACACCTTC. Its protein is CASSFPLGGYTF.

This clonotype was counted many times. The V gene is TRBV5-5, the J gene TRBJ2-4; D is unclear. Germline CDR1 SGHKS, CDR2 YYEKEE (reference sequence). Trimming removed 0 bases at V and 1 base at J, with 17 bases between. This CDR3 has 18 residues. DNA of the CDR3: TGTGCCAGCAGCTTGGAGCATATTCGTTTGGAGGCCAAAAACATTCAGTACTTC. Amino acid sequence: CASSLEHIRLEAKNIQYF.

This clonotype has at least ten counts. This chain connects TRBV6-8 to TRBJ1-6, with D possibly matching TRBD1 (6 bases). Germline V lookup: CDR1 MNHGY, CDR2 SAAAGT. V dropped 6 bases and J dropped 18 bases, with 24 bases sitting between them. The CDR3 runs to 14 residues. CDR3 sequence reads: CASSQTGFQKYGHF. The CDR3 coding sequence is TGTGCCAGCAGCCAGACAGGATTTCAAAAGTACGGCCACTTT.

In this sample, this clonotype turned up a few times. The CDR3 DNA follows: TGCAGTGCTAGAGATTCTAGCGGGAGTGGAGATGAGCAGTTCTTC. Its translation: CSARDSSGSGDEQFF. The gene calls are TRBV20-1 and TRBJ2-1; the match to TRBD2 covers 10 bases. The trim removed 0 bases at V and 8 bases at J, leaving 7 bases unmatched. Germline V gene lookup returns CDR1 DFQATT and CDR2 SNEGSKA (reference sequence). The CDR3 runs to 15 residues.

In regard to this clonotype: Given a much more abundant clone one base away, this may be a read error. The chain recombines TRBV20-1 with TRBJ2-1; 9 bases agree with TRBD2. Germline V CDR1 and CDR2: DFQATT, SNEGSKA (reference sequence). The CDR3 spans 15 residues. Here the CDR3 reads CSASTGTSRYNDQFF. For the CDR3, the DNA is TGCAGTGCTAGTACCGGGACTAGCCGCTACAATGACCAGTTCTTC.

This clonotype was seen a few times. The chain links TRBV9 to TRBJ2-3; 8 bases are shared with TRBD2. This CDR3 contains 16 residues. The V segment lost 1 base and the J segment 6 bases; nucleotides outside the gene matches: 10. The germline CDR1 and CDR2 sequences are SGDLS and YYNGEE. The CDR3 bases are TGTGCCAGCAGCGTACTGACTAGCGCTGGGGGTGATACGCAGTATTTT. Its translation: CASSVLTSAGGDTQYF.

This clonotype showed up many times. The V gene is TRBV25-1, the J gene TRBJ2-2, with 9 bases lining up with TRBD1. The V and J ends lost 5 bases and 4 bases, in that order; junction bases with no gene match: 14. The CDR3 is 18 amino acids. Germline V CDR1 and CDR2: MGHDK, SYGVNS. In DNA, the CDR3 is TGTGCCAGCAGTCACCAAGCCCGGACAGGGGTCCCCACCGGGGAGCTGTTTTTT. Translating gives CASSHQARTGVPTGELFF.

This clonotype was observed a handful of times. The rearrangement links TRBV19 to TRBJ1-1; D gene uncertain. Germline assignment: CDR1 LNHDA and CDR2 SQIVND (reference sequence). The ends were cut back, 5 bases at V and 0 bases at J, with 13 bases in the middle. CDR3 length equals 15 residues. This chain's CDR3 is CASSGSRALNTEAFF. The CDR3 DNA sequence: TGTGCCAGTAGTGGATCCCGTGCCTTGAACACTGAAGCTTTCTTT.

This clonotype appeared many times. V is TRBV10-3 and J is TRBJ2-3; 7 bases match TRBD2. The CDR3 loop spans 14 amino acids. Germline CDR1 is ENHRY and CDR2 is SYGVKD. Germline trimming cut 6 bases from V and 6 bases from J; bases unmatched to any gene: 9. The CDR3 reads CAIRRESIRDTQYF. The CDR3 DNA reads TGTGCCATCAGGCGGGAGAGTATCCGTGATACGCAGTATTTT.

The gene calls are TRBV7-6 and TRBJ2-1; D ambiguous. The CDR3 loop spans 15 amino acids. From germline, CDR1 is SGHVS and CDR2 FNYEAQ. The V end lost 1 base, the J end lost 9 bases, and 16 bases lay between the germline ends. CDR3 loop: CASSLGTSASLEQFF. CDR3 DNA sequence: TGTGCCAGCAGCTTAGGGACCAGTGCCAGCCTTGAGCAGTTCTTC.

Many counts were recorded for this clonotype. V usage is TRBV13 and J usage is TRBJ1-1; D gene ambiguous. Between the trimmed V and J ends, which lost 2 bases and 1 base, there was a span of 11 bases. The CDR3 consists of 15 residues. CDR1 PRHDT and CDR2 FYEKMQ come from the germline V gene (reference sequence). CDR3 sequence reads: CASSLFMEENTEAFF. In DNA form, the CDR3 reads TGTGCCAGCAGCTTATTTATGGAGGAGAACACTGAAGCTTTCTTT.

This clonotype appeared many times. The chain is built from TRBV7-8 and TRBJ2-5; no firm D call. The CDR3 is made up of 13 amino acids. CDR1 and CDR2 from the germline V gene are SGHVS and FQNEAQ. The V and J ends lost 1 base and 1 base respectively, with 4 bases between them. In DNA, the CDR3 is TGTGCCAGCAGCTTAGAGGTCCAAGAGACCCAGTACTTC. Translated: CASSLEVQETQYF.

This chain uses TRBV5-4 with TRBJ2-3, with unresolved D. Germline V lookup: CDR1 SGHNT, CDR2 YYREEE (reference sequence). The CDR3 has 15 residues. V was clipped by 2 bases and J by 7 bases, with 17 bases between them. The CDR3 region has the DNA TGTGCCAGCAGCTTTGATACTCCTAACGGATATACGCAGTATTTT. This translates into CASSFDTPNGYTQYF.

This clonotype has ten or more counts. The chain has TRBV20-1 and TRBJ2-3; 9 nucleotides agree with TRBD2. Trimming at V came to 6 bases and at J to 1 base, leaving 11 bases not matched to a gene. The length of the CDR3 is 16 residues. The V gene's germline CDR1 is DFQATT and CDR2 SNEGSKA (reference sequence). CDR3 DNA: TGCAGTGCGATGCGGCGGGAGGGCCGAGGCACAGATACGCAGTATTTT. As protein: CSAMRREGRGTDTQYF.

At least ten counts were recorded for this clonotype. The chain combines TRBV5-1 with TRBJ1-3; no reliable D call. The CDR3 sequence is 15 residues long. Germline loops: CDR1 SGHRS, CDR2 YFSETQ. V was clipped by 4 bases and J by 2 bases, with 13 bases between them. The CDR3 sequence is CASSLDPSPGNTIYF. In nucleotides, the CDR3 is TGCGCCAGCAGCCTCGACCCGTCTCCTGGAAACACCATATATTTT.

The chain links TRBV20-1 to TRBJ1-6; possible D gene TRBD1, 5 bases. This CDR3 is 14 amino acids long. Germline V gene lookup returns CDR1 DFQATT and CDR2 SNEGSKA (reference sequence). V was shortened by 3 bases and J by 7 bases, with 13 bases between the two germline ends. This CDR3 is CSASARVGNSPLHF. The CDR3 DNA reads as TGCAGTGCTAGTGCCAGGGTAGGAAATTCACCCCTCCACTTT.

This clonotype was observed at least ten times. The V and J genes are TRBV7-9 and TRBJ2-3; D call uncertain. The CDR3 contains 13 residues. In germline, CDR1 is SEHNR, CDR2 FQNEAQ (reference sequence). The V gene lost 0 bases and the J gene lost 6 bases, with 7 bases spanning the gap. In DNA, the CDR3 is TGTGCCAGCAGCTTAGCAGGCCGGGATACGCAGTATTTT. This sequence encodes CASSLAGRDTQYF.

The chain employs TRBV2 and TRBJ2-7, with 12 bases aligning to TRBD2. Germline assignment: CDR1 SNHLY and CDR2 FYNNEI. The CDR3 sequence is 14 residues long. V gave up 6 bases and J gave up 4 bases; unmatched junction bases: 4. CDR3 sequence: CASRTSGGRYEQYF. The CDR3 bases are TGTGCCAGCAGGACTAGCGGGGGTAGATACGAGCAGTACTTC.